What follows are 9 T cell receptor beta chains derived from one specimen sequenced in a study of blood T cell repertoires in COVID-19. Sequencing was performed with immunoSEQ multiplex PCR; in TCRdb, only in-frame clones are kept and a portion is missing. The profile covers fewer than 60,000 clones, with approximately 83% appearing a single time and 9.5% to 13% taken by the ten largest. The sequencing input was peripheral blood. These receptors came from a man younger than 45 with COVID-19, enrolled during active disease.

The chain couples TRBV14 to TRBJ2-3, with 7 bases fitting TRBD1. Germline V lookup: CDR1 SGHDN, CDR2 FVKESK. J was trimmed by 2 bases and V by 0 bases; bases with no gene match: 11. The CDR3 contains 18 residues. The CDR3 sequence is CASSQEPLGTGATDTQYF. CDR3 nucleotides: TGTGCCAGCAGCCAAGAGCCTCTGGGTACAGGGGCCACAGATACGCAGTATTTT.

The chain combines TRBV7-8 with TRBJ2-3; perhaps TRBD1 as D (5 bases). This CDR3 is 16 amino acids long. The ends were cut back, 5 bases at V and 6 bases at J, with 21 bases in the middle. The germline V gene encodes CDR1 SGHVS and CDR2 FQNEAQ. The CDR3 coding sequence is TGTGCCAGCAGCCGCTCAGGGTTACCTTCACAGGATACGCAGTATTTT. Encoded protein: CASSRSGLPSQDTQYF.

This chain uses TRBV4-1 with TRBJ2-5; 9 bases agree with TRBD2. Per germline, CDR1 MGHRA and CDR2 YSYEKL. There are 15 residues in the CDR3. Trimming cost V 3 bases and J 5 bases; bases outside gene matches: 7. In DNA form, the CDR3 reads TGCGCCAGCAGCCAGGAGAGCGGGAGGTCTGAGACCCAGTACTTC. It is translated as CASSQESGRSETQYF.

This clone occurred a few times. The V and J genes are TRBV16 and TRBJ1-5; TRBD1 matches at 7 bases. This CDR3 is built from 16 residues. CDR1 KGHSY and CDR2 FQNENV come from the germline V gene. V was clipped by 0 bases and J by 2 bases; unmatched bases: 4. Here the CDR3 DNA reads TGTGCCAGCAGCCAATCAGGAGGGGGCGGCAATCAGCCCCAGCATTTT. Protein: CASSQSGGGGNQPQHF.

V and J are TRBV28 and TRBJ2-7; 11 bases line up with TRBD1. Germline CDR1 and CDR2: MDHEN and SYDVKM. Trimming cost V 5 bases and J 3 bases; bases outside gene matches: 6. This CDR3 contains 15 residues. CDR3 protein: CASSAQDRGLYEQYF. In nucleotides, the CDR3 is TGTGCCAGCAGTGCTCAGGACAGGGGGCTCTACGAGCAGTACTTC.

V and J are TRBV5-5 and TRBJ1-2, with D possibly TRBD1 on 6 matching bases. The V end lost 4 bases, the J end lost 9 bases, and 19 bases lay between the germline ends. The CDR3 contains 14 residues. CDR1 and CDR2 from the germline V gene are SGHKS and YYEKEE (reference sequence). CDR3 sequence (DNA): TGTGCCAGCAGCCTGGACACAGGGCGGGCGAGCTACACCTTC. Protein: CASSLDTGRASYTF.

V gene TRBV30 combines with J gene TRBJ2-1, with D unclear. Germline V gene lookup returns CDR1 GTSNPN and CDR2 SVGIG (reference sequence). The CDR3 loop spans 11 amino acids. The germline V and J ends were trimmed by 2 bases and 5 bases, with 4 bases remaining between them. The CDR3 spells CAWSRDNEQFF. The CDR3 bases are TGTGCCTGGAGTCGGGACAATGAGCAGTTCTTC.

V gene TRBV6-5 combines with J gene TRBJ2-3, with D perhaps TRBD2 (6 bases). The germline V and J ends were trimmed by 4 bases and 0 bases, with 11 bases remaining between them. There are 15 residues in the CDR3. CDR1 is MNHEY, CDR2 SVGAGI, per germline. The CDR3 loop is CASSWGGVSTDTQYF. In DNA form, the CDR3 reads TGTGCCAGCAGTTGGGGCGGGGTTAGCACAGATACGCAGTATTTT.

CDR3 nucleotides: TGTGCCAGCAGCCCCGCACGACGGGGAGGTGCAGATACGCAGTATTTT. It specifies CASSPARRGGADTQYF. J is TRBJ2-3 and V is TRBV5-4; D might be TRBD2 (6 bases). V lost 4 bases and J lost 4, with 19 bases in between. The V gene's germline CDR1 is SGHNT and CDR2 YYREEE (reference sequence). The CDR3 loop spans 16 amino acids.